This T cell receptor (beta chain) was sequenced for a study of cytomegalovirus exposure and HLA in healthy donors. V was pared by 6 bases and J by 2 bases, with 13 bases between. This CDR3 spans 15 amino acids. Germline V CDR1 and CDR2: SEHNR, FQNEAQ (reference sequence). 60 Vbeta and 13 Jbeta primers were used in PCR. The protocol was immunoSEQ multiplex PCR, while the TCRdb copy is restricted to in-frame clones and leaves out a portion. The repertoire holds about 150,000 clones, with about 80% as singletons. In this sample, this clone turned up many times. Sequenced: PBMCs. The clonotype originates from a man aged 30-40 years in good health and CMV-seronegative. This chain links TRBV7-9 with TRBJ1-4; the D is unclear. The CDR3 loop reads CASRPVQATNEKLFF. The CDR3 DNA is TGTGCCAGCAGACCCGTCCAGGCCACTAATGAAAAACTGTTTTTT.